What follows are 31 T cell receptor beta chains derived from one specimen sequenced in a study of T cells after yellow fever vaccination. TCRdb used MiXCR to reprocess the 5' RACE reads, holding one entry per CDR3 protein. The sample yields around 250,000 distinct CDR3 sequences, roughly 4.8% seen once. The specimen comprised CD4+ T cells sorted from PBMCs, sampled on the day of the yellow fever booster vaccination. Receptor source: a man between 18 and 35 years old who received the YFV17D yellow fever vaccine.

This clonotype was seen ten or more times. The CDR3 sequence: CASSQQQGTEKLFF. In DNA, the CDR3 is TGTGCCAGCAGTCAACAACAGGGGACAGAAAAACTGTTTTTT. This rearrangement joins TRBV7-8 to TRBJ1-4, with TRBD1 matching over 7 bases. The V gene's germline CDR1 is SGHVS and CDR2 FQNEAQ. The length of the CDR3 is 14 residues. V shed 6 bases and J 8 bases; nucleotides not matched to a gene: 9.

The chain has TRBV7-8 and TRBJ2-5; 11 bases are shared with TRBD1. Unmatched junction bases numbered 7, after V lost 5 bases and J lost 5 bases. This CDR3 is 15 amino acids long. Germline CDR1 and CDR2: SGHVS and FQNEAQ. The CDR3 sequence is CASSGRTGGVETQYF. The CDR3 nucleotides are TGTGCCAGCAGCGGACGGACAGGGGGCGTTGAGACCCAGTACTTC.

In this sample, this clonotype turned up many times. The V call is TRBV9, the J call TRBJ2-5; D could derive from TRBD1 or TRBD2 (6 bases each). The CDR3 has 14 amino acids. Germline V CDR1 and CDR2: SGDLS, YYNGEE. V was pared by 0 bases and J by 6 bases, with 12 bases between. The CDR3 here is CASSVEGGWQTQYF. The DNA of the CDR3 is TGTGCCAGCAGCGTAGAGGGGGGCTGGCAGACCCAGTACTTC.

V and J are TRBV3-1 and TRBJ1-5; the D gene is possibly TRBD1 (6 bases). The CDR3 contains 14 residues. V lost 0 bases and J lost 7, with 10 bases in between. Germline lookup yields CDR1 LGHDT and CDR2 YNNKEL (reference sequence). In nucleotides, the CDR3 is TGTGCCAGCAGCCAAGATTCCGGGGGCCAGCCCCAGCATTTT. Its translation is CASSQDSGGQPQHF.

V is TRBV12-3 or TRBV12-4 and J is TRBJ2-2, with 8 nucleotides matching TRBD1. CDR3 size: 15 residues. With V trimmed by 5 bases and J by 5 bases, 7 bases remained unmatched. CDR3 sequence: CASSNRQGRTGELFF. The CDR3 DNA sequence: TGTGCCAGCAGTAACAGACAGGGGCGAACCGGGGAGCTGTTTTTT.

This clonotype came up a few times. For the CDR3, the DNA is TGTGCCAGCAGTGACAGAGGGGGCACAGATACGCAGTATTTT. Its translation is CASSDRGGTDTQYF. This chain joins TRBV6-4 and TRBJ2-3; D may correspond to TRBD1 or TRBD2 (5 bases each). CDR3 length equals 14 residues. The V gene lost 2 bases and the J gene lost 1 base, with 7 bases spanning the gap. Germline loops: CDR1 MRHNA, CDR2 SNTAGT.

V gene TRBV5-4 combines with J gene TRBJ2-7; TRBD2 matches 9 bases. Germline V CDR1 and CDR2: SGHNT, YYREEE (reference sequence). CDR3 length: 14 amino acids. The V gene end was trimmed by 0 bases and the J gene end by 3 bases; junction bases not matched to a gene: 1. The chain's CDR3 is CASSLGTSVYEQYV. CDR3 in DNA: TGTGCCAGCAGCTTGGGGACTAGCGTCTACGAGCAGTACGTC.

The chain couples TRBV5-1 to TRBJ2-5, with 12 positions matching TRBD1. The germline gives CDR1 SGHRS, CDR2 YFSETQ. Trimming cost V 4 bases and J 5 bases; bases outside gene matches: 6. This CDR3 region has 15 residues. The CDR3 DNA sequence: TGCGCCAGCAGCCCCGGGACAGGGGGCCGGGAGACCCAGTACTTC. Translated, it gives CASSPGTGGRETQYF.

This clonotype has only a few counts. This chain uses TRBV5-1 with TRBJ1-2; D ambiguous. The CDR3 is 16 amino acids. The V end was cut by 4 bases, the J end by 0 bases, with 16 bases between. Looked up from germline, CDR1 is SGHRS and CDR2 is YFSETQ. The CDR3 here is CASSEIPGNTNYGYTF. The CDR3 coding sequence is TGCGCCAGCAGCGAAATTCCCGGGAACACTAACTATGGCTACACCTTC. Together with reference TRBV5-1 and TRBJ1-2, the CDR3 gives the full variable domain: KAGVTQTPRYLIKTRGQQVTLSCSPISGHRSVSWYQQTPGQGLQFLFEYFSETQRNKGNFPGRFSGRQFSNSRSEMNVSTLELGDSALYLCASSEIPGNTNYGYTFGSGTRLTVV.

Only a few counts were recorded for this clonotype. This chain links TRBV5-1 with TRBJ1-2, with D possibly matching TRBD1 (5 bases). The CDR3 extends over 15 amino acids. V dropped 3 bases and J dropped 0 bases, with 12 bases sitting between them. Germline V gene lookup returns CDR1 SGHRS and CDR2 YFSETQ. CDR3 sequence reads: CASSWSGTTNYGYTF. The CDR3 region has the DNA TGCGCCAGCAGCTGGTCAGGGACTACTAACTATGGCTACACCTTC.

This clonotype showed up many times. The chain couples TRBV9 to TRBJ2-2, with 7 bases matching TRBD2. CDR1 is SGDLS and CDR2 is YYNGEE in the germline V gene. The CDR3 sequence is 16 residues long. V was pared by 0 bases and J by 3 bases, with 5 bases of the junction left unmatched. CDR3 nucleotide sequence: TGTGCCAGCAGCGTAGCAGGGAGGGGTTACACCGGGGAGCTGTTTTTT. This gives the protein CASSVAGRGYTGELFF. Using reference TRBV9 and TRBJ2-2 for the parts outside the CDR3, the full variable domain is DSGVTQTPKHLITATGQRVTLRCSPRSGDLSVYWYQQSLDQGLQFLIQYYNGEERAKGNILERFSAQQFPDLHSELNLSSLELGDSALYFCASSVAGRGYTGELFFGEGSRLTVL.

In this sample, this clonotype turned up a few times. The genes are TRBV20-1 and TRBJ2-1; maybe TRBD2 (6 bases). The CDR3 spans 14 residues. Germline CDR1 and CDR2: DFQATT and SNEGSKA (reference sequence). Trimming took off 1 base at V and 3 bases at J, with 10 bases between the two ends. Written as DNA, the CDR3 is TGCAGTGCTAGAGGTCCCGGGGGCTACAATGAGCAGTTCTTC. Translated: CSARGPGGYNEQFF.

This clonotype was detected a few times. Here the CDR3 DNA reads TGCGCCAGCAGCGAGACAGGGTTCTGGGAGACCCAGTACTTC. Protein product: CASSETGFWETQYF. The chain employs TRBV5-1 and TRBJ2-5; TRBD1 agrees at 7 bases. The CDR3 sequence is 14 residues long. Unmatched junction bases numbered 8, after V lost 4 bases and J lost 5 bases. Germline lookup yields CDR1 SGHRS and CDR2 YFSETQ.

The chain recombines TRBV18 with TRBJ2-3; possible D gene TRBD1, 6 bases. The CDR3 runs 12 residues. From germline, CDR1 is KGHSH and CDR2 LQKENI. Deletions cut 3 bases from V and 8 bases from J, with 9 bases between. CDR3 region: CASSPRGGTQYF. The CDR3, as DNA: TGTGCCAGCTCACCCAGGGGTGGTACGCAGTATTTT. Drawing the rest from reference TRBV18 and TRBJ2-3, the complete variable domain is NAGVMQNPRHLVRRRGQEARLRCSPMKGHSHVYWYRQLPEEGLKFMVYLQKENIIDESGMPKERFSAEFPKEGPSILRIQQVVRGDSAAYFCASSPRGGTQYFGPGTRLTVL.

This clonotype was seen repeatedly, ten times or more. The chain uses TRBV14 and TRBJ2-4; unclear D gene. Trimming left V 4 bases short and J 5 bases short, with 9 bases between. The CDR3 is 13 residues long. The germline V gene has CDR1 SGHDN and CDR2 FVKESK. CDR3 residues: CASSRNKQNIQYF. CDR3 DNA: TGTGCCAGCAGCCGGAATAAACAAAACATTCAGTACTTC.

There are many counts of this clonotype. The chain combines TRBV11-2 with TRBJ2-1; 10 nucleotides match TRBD1. This CDR3 contains 13 residues. The junction had 9 bases not matched to a gene; V was cut back by 10 bases and J by 9 bases. Germline assignment: CDR1 SGHAT and CDR2 FQNNGV. CDR3 DNA sequence: TGTGCCACAGGACAGGGGGTGATCGGTGAGCAGTTCTTC. Its translation: CATGQGVIGEQFF.

There are a few counts of this clonotype. The chain carries TRBV11-2 and TRBJ2-2; possible D gene TRBD1, 5 bases. There are 16 residues in the CDR3. CDR1 and CDR2 (germline): SGHAT, FQNNGV. V lost 7 bases, J lost 7 bases, and 22 bases lay in between. The CDR3 region has the DNA TGTGCCAGCACCCCCGCAGGGCCGATGGTTCTCGGGGAGCTGTTTTTT. Its translation: CASTPAGPMVLGELFF. Looking up the rest from reference TRBV11-2 and TRBJ2-2 gives the full variable domain: EAGVAQSPRYKIIEKRQSVAFWCNPISGHATLYWYQQILGQGPKLLIQFQNNGVVDDSQLPKDRFSAERLKGVDSTLKIQPAKLEDSAVYLCASTPAGPMVLGELFFGEGSRLTVL.

This clonotype was seen a few times. The CDR3 sequence: CASSYSGSGGARETQYF. As DNA, the CDR3 is TGTGCCAGCAGTTACTCTGGTAGCGGGGGGGCCAGGGAGACCCAGTACTTC. This chain uses TRBV6-5 with TRBJ2-5; the match to TRBD2 covers 11 bases. The length of the CDR3 is 17 residues. Per germline, CDR1 MNHEY and CDR2 SVGAGI. The V gene end was trimmed by 0 bases and the J gene end by 5 bases; junction bases not matched to a gene: 8.

This clonotype was detected ten times or more. The chain couples TRBV29-1 to TRBJ2-5; possibly TRBD1 for D (6 bases). Trimming shortened V by 6 bases and J by 1 base, and 12 bases separated the two germline ends. This CDR3 is built from 13 residues. Germline V gene lookup returns CDR1 SQVTM and CDR2 ANQGSEA. The CDR3 DNA sequence: TGCAGCGTCAAACAGGGTCCCCAAGAGACCCAGTACTTC. Amino acids: CSVKQGPQETQYF. The variable domain in full, completed from reference TRBV29-1 and TRBJ2-5, reads SAVISQKPSRDICQRGTSLTIQCQVDSQVTMMFWYRQQPGQSLTLIATANQGSEATYESGFVIDKFPISRPNLTFSTLTVSNMSPEDSSIYLCSVKQGPQETQYFGPGTRLLVL.

The gene calls are TRBV7-2 and TRBJ2-2; 7 bases line up with TRBD1. Germline V CDR1 and CDR2: SGHTA, FQGNSA. The CDR3 length is 14 residues. Trimming removed 5 bases from V and 6 bases from J; junction bases left unmatched: 6. The chain's CDR3 is CASSIGQVSGELFF. In DNA, the CDR3 is TGTGCCAGCAGCATCGGACAGGTTTCCGGGGAGCTGTTTTTT.

This clonotype was seen a handful of times. The CDR3 region has the DNA TGTGCCAGCAGCCGCCCGGGACAGGGGGCAGGAGAGACCCAGTACTTC. Its protein is CASSRPGQGAGETQYF. The genes are TRBV5-4 and TRBJ2-5, with 12 bases identical to TRBD1. The CDR3 loop spans 16 amino acids. The germline gives CDR1 SGHNT, CDR2 YYREEE (reference sequence). Trimming removed 4 bases from V and 4 bases from J; junction bases left unmatched: 8. Full variable domain (rest looked up from reference TRBV5-4 and TRBJ2-5): ETGVTQSPTHLIKTRGQQVTLRCSSQSGHNTVSWYQQALGQGPQFIFQYYREEENGRGNFPPRFSGLQFPNYSSELNVNALELDDSALYLCASSRPGQGAGETQYFGPGTRLLVL.

The table lists this clonotype with a few counts. The V gene is TRBV20-1, the J gene TRBJ2-5, with D perhaps matching TRBD2 (6 bases). This CDR3 comprises 14 residues. Germline CDR1 and CDR2: DFQATT and SNEGSKA (reference sequence). The ends were cut back, 5 bases at V and 1 base at J, with 14 bases in the middle. The CDR3 loop reads CSALNPGLQETQYF. The CDR3 coding sequence is TGCAGTGCTTTGAACCCGGGACTCCAAGAGACCCAGTACTTC.

This clonotype was observed a few times. The V and J genes are TRBV24-1 and TRBJ2-5, with no clear D. The CDR3 has 15 residues. Germline-derived CDR1 and CDR2 are KGHDR and SFDVKD. Trimming stripped 4 bases from V and 0 bases from J, with 11 bases between. The CDR3 DNA sequence: TGTGCCACCAGTGACACGGGTCGATACCAAGAGACCCAGTACTTC. Translating it yields CATSDTGRYQETQYF.

A few counts support this clonotype. This chain links TRBV20-1 with TRBJ1-5; D is undetermined. Deletions cut 1 base from V and 2 bases from J, with 9 bases between. Per the germline V gene, CDR1 is DFQATT and CDR2 is SNEGSKA (reference sequence). This CDR3 has 14 residues. The CDR3 DNA is TGCAGTGCTAGAGGGGGTACGGGCAATCAGCCCCAGCATTTT. This encodes CSARGGTGNQPQHF.

This rearrangement joins TRBV5-4 to TRBJ1-4; D call uncertain. The V and J ends lost 2 bases and 7 bases respectively, with 6 bases between them. The CDR3 contains 12 residues. The V gene's germline CDR1 is SGHNT and CDR2 YYREEE (reference sequence). The CDR3 region has the DNA TGTGCCAGCAGCTTATTGGGTGAAAAACTGTTTTTT. Amino acids: CASSLLGEKLFF.

The chain combines TRBV20-1 with TRBJ2-3; 9 bases fit TRBD2. Germline values: CDR1 DFQATT, CDR2 SNEGSKA (reference sequence). The CDR3 is 14 residues long. V dropped 7 bases and J dropped 2; count of bases not matched to a gene: 7. In nucleotides, the CDR3 is TGCAGTGTTCTCAGCGGGGGGAACACAGATACGCAGTATTTT. Amino acid sequence: CSVLSGGNTDTQYF.

This clonotype was seen a handful of times. In nucleotides, the CDR3 is TGTGCCAGCAGCTTAGGACCCCCGAGCCAGGGGGTGTTCGGCTACACCTTC. Translating it yields CASSLGPPSQGVFGYTF. The genes are TRBV7-2 and TRBJ1-2; 7 bases agree with TRBD1. The germline gives CDR1 SGHTA, CDR2 FQGNSA. Trimming removed 1 base from V and 8 bases from J; junction bases left unmatched: 16. The CDR3 is 17 amino acids.

This sequence joins TRBV6-5 and TRBJ2-3, with 9 bases that match TRBD2. This CDR3 region has 17 residues. V shed 2 bases and J 2 bases; nucleotides not matched to a gene: 8. Germline V gene sequence: CDR1 MNHEY, CDR2 SVGAGI. The CDR3 protein is CASSYGLSGGPTDTQYF. CDR3 nucleotide sequence: TGTGCCAGCAGTTACGGCCTTAGCGGGGGCCCCACAGATACGCAGTATTTT.

Only a few counts were recorded for this clonotype. The rearrangement joins TRBV6-2 or TRBV6-3 to TRBJ2-7, with 10 bases lining up with TRBD2. The junction had 9 bases not matched to a gene; V was cut back by 4 bases and J by 6 bases. This CDR3 has 15 amino acids. Germline values: CDR1 MNHEY, CDR2 SVGEGT. The CDR3 DNA follows: TGTGCCAGCAGTTTATGGAAGCGGGGGGGAAGCGAGCAGTACGTC. It specifies CASSLWKRGGSEQYV.

This clonotype was detected a few times. This rearrangement joins TRBV24-1 to TRBJ2-3, with 11 bases lining up with TRBD2. V lost 2 bases, J lost 5 bases, and 8 bases stayed unmatched. CDR1 is KGHDR, CDR2 SFDVKD, per germline. There are 17 residues in the CDR3. The CDR3 region is CATSDSLSGGALDTQYF. The DNA of the CDR3 is TGTGCCACCAGTGATTCCCTTAGCGGGGGGGCTCTAGATACGCAGTATTTT.

This clonotype was recorded many times. The chain uses TRBV7-2 and TRBJ1-1; D is uncertain. The CDR3 runs 13 residues. V was shortened by 1 base and J by 1 base, with 4 bases between the two germline ends. Germline V gene lookup returns CDR1 SGHTA and CDR2 FQGNSA. The CDR3 coding sequence is TGTGCCAGCAGCTTAGTAGGGAACACTGAAGCTTTCTTT. This sequence encodes CASSLVGNTEAFF. Together with reference TRBV7-2 and TRBJ1-1, the CDR3 gives the full variable domain: GAGVSQSPSNKVTEKGKDVELRCDPISGHTALYWYRQSLGQGLEFLIYFQGNSAPDKSGLPSDRFSAERTGGSVSTLTIQRTQQEDSAVYLCASSLVGNTEAFFGQGTRLTVV.